These 25 T cell receptor beta chains were sequenced from one sample in a study of cytomegalovirus exposure and HLA in healthy donors. A multiplex PCR was run with 60 Vbeta primers and 13 Jbeta primers. TCRdb keeps only in-frame clones here, not all; method: immunoSEQ multiplex PCR. This sample carries under 70,000 clones, about nine tenths of them seen once, and the ten largest clones take about 2.1%. Specimen: PBMCs. The receptor source for this set is a woman younger than 45 in good health and CMV-seronegative.

The rearrangement joins TRBV7-8 to TRBJ2-5, with 15 bases that match TRBD2. Germline CDR1 reads SGHVS; CDR2 reads FQNEAQ. CDR3 size: 16 residues. The J segment lost 1 base and the V segment lost 5 bases, leaving 2 bases of the junction unmatched. The CDR3 loop is CASSRGLAGGQETQYF. The CDR3 DNA follows: TGTGCCAGCAGCCGGGGACTAGCGGGAGGCCAAGAGACCCAGTACTTC.

V is TRBV5-1 and J is TRBJ1-2, with 9 bases fitting TRBD1. The V and J ends lost 0 bases and 7 bases, in that order; junction bases with no gene match: 1. The CDR3 loop spans 13 amino acids. CDR1 and CDR2 from the germline V gene are SGHRS and YFSETQ. The CDR3 sequence is CASSLGDRAGYTF. The CDR3 DNA reads as TGCGCCAGCAGCTTGGGGGACAGGGCTGGCTACACCTTC.

The rearrangement uses TRBV7-2 and TRBJ2-7; 8 nucleotides match TRBD1. The CDR3 covers 15 residues. Losses at the gene ends were 5 bases for V and 0 bases for J; bases not matched to a gene: 6. CDR1 is SGHTA and CDR2 is FQGNSA in the germline V gene. In DNA form, the CDR3 reads TGTGCCAGCAGCGTCGACAGGGGCGGCTCCTACGAGCAGTACTTC. This encodes CASSVDRGGSYEQYF.

The chain couples TRBV19 to TRBJ2-5; no definite D call. The CDR3 covers 13 residues. The germline V gene encodes CDR1 LNHDA and CDR2 SQIVND (reference sequence). V lost 4 bases and J lost 7, with 13 bases in between. CDR3 region: CASSKAAAGTQYF. CDR3 DNA: TGTGCCAGTAGTAAGGCAGCCGCAGGGACCCAGTACTTC.

CDR3 DNA sequence: TGCGCCAGCAGCTTGGACAGGGTGGACACAGATACGCAGTATTTT. It specifies CASSLDRVDTDTQYF. V gene TRBV5-1 combines with J gene TRBJ2-3; D might be TRBD1 (6 bases). CDR1 and CDR2 from the germline V gene are SGHRS and YFSETQ. V was clipped by 0 bases and J by 2 bases, with 10 bases between them. This CDR3 is built from 15 residues.

CDR3 amino acids: CASSPGLAELLYEQYF. The CDR3 nucleotides are TGTGCCAGCAGTCCGGGACTAGCGGAGTTATTATACGAGCAGTACTTC. The chain joins TRBV27 to TRBJ2-7; 11 nucleotides agree with TRBD2. CDR1 and CDR2 (germline): MNHEY, SMNVEV (reference sequence). The CDR3 runs 16 residues. After removal of 5 bases from V and 4 bases from J, the junction contained 10 bases not matched to a gene.

The chain uses TRBV5-6 and TRBJ2-3, with TRBD2 identical over 10 bases. This CDR3 has 17 amino acids. Germline CDR1 and CDR2: SGHDT and YYEEEE. Unmatched junction bases numbered 12, after V lost 4 bases and J lost 4 bases. CDR3 DNA: TGTGCCAGCAGCCAGTACCCCGGGACTAGCGCCTCAGATACGCAGTATTTT. This encodes CASSQYPGTSASDTQYF.

The chain links TRBV7-3 to TRBJ2-3; unclear D gene. The CDR3 length is 13 residues. V was cut by 3 bases and J by 0 bases, with 4 bases left in between. Germline V gene data show CDR1 as SGHTA and CDR2 as FQGTGA. The CDR3 region has the DNA TGTGCCAGCAGCTTGTCTAGCACAGATACGCAGTATTTT. Its translation is CASSLSSTDTQYF.

This chain uses TRBV7-9 with TRBJ2-7, with a weak D call TRBD1 (6 bases). CDR1 is SEHNR, CDR2 FQNEAQ, per germline (reference sequence). V lost 5 bases to trimming and J lost 3 bases, with 14 bases between them. The CDR3 length is 14 residues. For the CDR3, the DNA is TGTGCCAGCAGCCAGGACAGTTTGGTCTACGAGCAGTACTTC. Translating it yields CASSQDSLVYEQYF.

The V and J genes are TRBV11-3 and TRBJ1-1; D is perhaps TRBD1 (5 bases). This CDR3 has 14 residues. Between the trimmed V and J ends, which lost 0 bases and 4 bases, there was a span of 9 bases. Germline V lookup: CDR1 SGHNT, CDR2 YENEEA. The CDR3 spells CASSLESQGTEAFF. Written as DNA, the CDR3 is TGTGCCAGCAGCTTAGAAAGCCAGGGCACTGAAGCTTTCTTT. Using reference TRBV11-3 and TRBJ1-1 for the parts outside the CDR3, the full variable domain is EAGVVQSPRYKIIEKKQPVAFWCNPISGHNTLYWYLQNLGQGPELLIRYENEEAVDDSQLPKDRFSAERLKGVDSTLKIQPAELGDSAVYLCASSLESQGTEAFFGQGTRLTVV.

This clone was observed a single time. The rearrangement joins TRBV7-3 to TRBJ2-1; D is unresolved. The CDR3 contains 13 residues. V was trimmed by 2 bases and J by 4 bases, leaving 6 bases between them. Germline-derived CDR1 and CDR2 are SGHTA and FQGTGA. CDR3 DNA: TGTGCCAGCAGCTTATCCGGTTACAATGAGCAGTTCTTC. It is translated as CASSLSGYNEQFF.

The CDR3 nucleotides are TGTGCCTGGAGTCCCCTCCTACGGGGGGGAGTGGTTGAAGCTTTCTTT. Translation gives CAWSPLLRGGVVEAFF. The chain joins TRBV30 to TRBJ1-1; D may be TRBD1 (5 bases). Deletions cut 2 bases from V and 7 bases from J, with 23 bases between. Germline-derived CDR1 and CDR2 are GTSNPN and SVGIG (reference sequence). This CDR3 is 16 amino acids long.

This chain joins TRBV2 and TRBJ2-1; the match to TRBD2 covers 9 bases. The V gene end was trimmed by 1 base and the J gene end by 6 bases; junction bases not matched to a gene: 1. Germline V gene sequence: CDR1 SNHLY, CDR2 FYNNEI. The CDR3 is 14 residues long. The CDR3 loop is CASSEEGLANEQFF. Written as DNA, the CDR3 is TGTGCCAGCAGTGAAGAGGGACTAGCCAATGAGCAGTTCTTC. The whole variable domain, filled in from reference TRBV2 and TRBJ2-1, reads EPEVTQTPSHQVTQMGQEVILRCVPISNHLYFYWYRQILGQKVEFLVSFYNNEISEKSEIFDDQFSVERPDGSNFTLKIRSTKLEDSAMYFCASSEEGLANEQFFGPGTRLTVL.

The CDR3 region is CASSPGNTEAFF. The CDR3 DNA is TGTGCCAGCAGCCCGGGGAACACTGAAGCTTTCTTT. The V gene is TRBV11-1, the J gene TRBJ1-1, with D hard to call. V dropped 5 bases and J dropped 1 base, with 5 bases sitting between them. The CDR3 loop spans 12 amino acids. The germline V gene has CDR1 SGHAT and CDR2 FQDESV (reference sequence). Full variable domain (outside the CDR3, taken from reference TRBV11-1 and TRBJ1-1): EAEVAQSPRYKITEKSQAVAFWCDPISGHATLYWYRQILGQGPELLVQFQDESVVDDSQLPKDRFSAERLKGVDSTLKIQPAELGDSAMYLCASSPGNTEAFFGQGTRLTVV.

CDR3 in amino acids: CSVNRRDRGNEQYF. Here the CDR3 DNA reads TGCAGCGTTAACCGACGAGACCGAGGGAACGAGCAGTACTTC. V is TRBV29-1 and J is TRBJ2-7, with D tentatively TRBD2 (5 bases). This CDR3 contains 14 residues. Germline V gene sequence: CDR1 SQVTM, CDR2 ANQGSEA. Trimming pared 5 bases from V and 5 bases from J, leaving 19 bases between.

V gene TRBV6-1 combines with J gene TRBJ1-5; TRBD1 matches at 7 bases. Per germline, CDR1 MNHNS and CDR2 SASEGT. This CDR3 region has 15 residues. The V gene end was trimmed by 6 bases and the J gene end by 0 bases; junction bases not matched to a gene: 5. The CDR3 sequence is CASREGQSSNQPQHF. The CDR3 DNA follows: TGTGCCAGCAGAGAGGGACAGAGTAGCAATCAGCCCCAGCATTTT.

This chain uses TRBV18 with TRBJ2-3; maybe TRBD2 (5 bases). The CDR3 is made up of 13 amino acids. From germline, CDR1 is KGHSH and CDR2 LQKENI. V lost 2 bases to trimming and J lost 6 bases, with 9 bases between them. CDR3 coding DNA: TGTGCCAGCTCACCATCGGGCGGGGATACGCAGTATTTT. Its protein product is CASSPSGGDTQYF.

The chain links TRBV5-6 to TRBJ2-1; D perhaps matches TRBD1 (6 bases). The germline V gene has CDR1 SGHDT and CDR2 YYEEEE. With 0 bases removed from V and 8 bases from J, the gap between germline ends came to 9 bases. CDR3 size: 13 residues. CDR3 nucleotides: TGTGCCAGCAGCTTGGGGGGGCTCGATGAGCAGTTCTTC. Amino acids: CASSLGGLDEQFF.

This chain connects TRBV5-1 to TRBJ1-6; TRBD1 might be the D (5 bases). Germline values: CDR1 SGHRS, CDR2 YFSETQ. The V gene lost 5 bases and the J gene lost 0 bases, with 9 bases spanning the gap. The CDR3 runs to 15 residues. CDR3 in DNA: TGCGCCAGCAGTCCCAGGGCCTCCTATAATTCACCCCTCCACTTT. This translates into CASSPRASYNSPLHF.

The rearrangement uses TRBV5-8 and TRBJ2-1, with D possibly TRBD1 on 6 matching bases. The length of the CDR3 is 14 residues. With 2 bases removed from V and 7 bases from J, the gap between germline ends came to 13 bases. Germline-derived CDR1 and CDR2 are SGHTS and YDEGEE. The CDR3 loop reads CASSLRGSRNEQFF. CDR3 nucleotides: TGTGCCAGCAGCTTAAGGGGGTCTCGAAATGAGCAGTTCTTC.

As concerns this clone: An end of the junction does not agree with germline; a read error may underlie this. The chain recombines TRBV11-3 with TRBJ1-1, with D possibly being TRBD1 (5 bases). This CDR3 comprises 12 residues. Germline CDR1 reads SGHNT; CDR2 reads YENEEA. This CDR3 is CASRLGATEAFF. The CDR3 bases are TGTGCCAGCAGGTTAGGGGCGACTGAAGCTTTCTTT.

CDR3 region: CASSQISGSNSPLHF. CDR3 DNA: TGTGCCAGCAGCCAAATATCAGGGTCGAATTCACCCCTCCACTTT. The chain is built from TRBV16 and TRBJ1-6; possibly TRBD1 for D (5 bases). The germline V and J ends were trimmed by 2 bases and 7 bases, with 12 bases remaining between them. Germline V CDR1 and CDR2: KGHSY, FQNENV. This CDR3 contains 15 residues.

The table lists this clone with a count of one. The rearrangement joins TRBV15 to TRBJ1-4; 8 nucleotides align to TRBD1. CDR3 length: 16 residues. J was trimmed by 1 base and V by 3 bases; bases with no gene match: 4. Germline V CDR1 and CDR2: LNHNV, YYDKDF (reference sequence). CDR3 sequence reads: CATSRVTGGTNEKLFF. The CDR3 DNA reads TGTGCCACCAGCAGGGTCACAGGGGGAACTAATGAAAAACTGTTTTTT. The whole variable domain, filled in from reference TRBV15 and TRBJ1-4, reads DAMVIQNPRYQVTQFGKPVTLSCSQTLNHNVMYWYQQKSSQAPKLLFHYYDKDFNNEADTPDNFQSRRPNTSFCFLDIRSPGLGDTAMYLCATSRVTGGTNEKLFFGSGTQLSVL.

The rearrangement joins TRBV7-9 to TRBJ2-7; D might be TRBD1 (6 bases). V lost 6 bases and J 6 bases, leaving 12 bases between the germline ends. CDR3 length: 12 residues. In germline, CDR1 is SEHNR, CDR2 FQNEAQ (reference sequence). The CDR3 nucleotides are TGTGCCAGCAGTTCCACAGGGAGCGAGCAGTACTTC. Amino acids: CASSSTGSEQYF.

This sequence joins TRBV10-3 and TRBJ2-7; no reliable D call. The CDR3 has 14 residues. From germline, CDR1 is ENHRY and CDR2 SYGVKD. The V end was cut by 2 bases, the J end by 7 bases, with 15 bases between. The CDR3 reads CAISEKTPAGEQYF. The CDR3 region has the DNA TGTGCCATCAGTGAGAAGACACCGGCAGGAGAGCAGTACTTC.